The present T cell receptor (beta chain) was sequenced within a study of blood T cell repertoires in COVID-19. This clone was observed a single time. Sequencing was performed with immunoSEQ multiplex PCR; in TCRdb, only in-frame clones are kept and a portion is missing. The sample lists around 18,000 clones, roughly nine tenths occurring once. Trimming took off 5 bases at V and 3 bases at J, with 23 bases between the two ends. Per germline, CDR1 SEHNR and CDR2 FQNEAQ (reference sequence). The CDR3 sequence is 18 residues long. What was sequenced was peripheral blood. The source of this sequence is a man between 60 and 75 years old with active COVID-19. J is TRBJ2-1 and V is TRBV7-9; tentative D call: TRBD1 (9 bases). The CDR3 region has the DNA TGTGCCAGCAGCCCGGGGGGGACAGGGCCCGCGGGCTACAATGAGCAGTTCTTC. Protein product: CASSPGGTGPAGYNEQFF.